This T cell receptor beta chain was identified in a study of cytomegalovirus exposure and HLA in healthy donors. Study-wide results and limits: Rarity characterized most TCR sequences, yet some public TCRs appeared in many donors. Listed as cytomegalovirus-associated were 150 or so TCR beta chains.

About this clone itself: Its target is unknown.

Germline-derived CDR1 and CDR2 are LNHDA and SQIVND (reference sequence). The germline V and J ends were trimmed by 9 bases and 7 bases, with 19 bases remaining between them. This CDR3 has 14 residues. The primer mix had 60 Vbeta and 13 Jbeta primers. Per the study methods: A later analysis counted 65 million to 80 million unique TCR beta chains, 9.5 million to 13 million shared. TCRdb keeps only in-frame clones here, not all; method: immunoSEQ multiplex PCR. Clonal size and the V and J genes are those of that table, whereas D and trimming came from the DNA. This sample's clone table lists roughly 120,000 clones.

The receptor was derived from a man aged 18-30 years in good health and CMV-seronegative. What was sequenced was PBMCs. The chain has TRBV19 and TRBJ2-1; maybe TRBD2 (6 bases). The CDR3 DNA reads TGTGCCAGCCTAGGGACTTTAGAGGAGAATGAGCAGTTCTTC. It translates to CASLGTLEENEQFF.